These 22 T cell receptor beta chains share one sample of origin, sequenced in a study of T-cell memory formation after mild COVID-19 (dated by TCRdb to the early 2020s). Library generation was performed with 5' RACE. Data came from an Illumina NovaSeq 6000. TCRdb passed the public sequencing reads through fastp at Q25 and MiXCR, retaining productive beta sequences. Rows merge per CDR3 protein into single entries with the most common DNA and genes. Present in this sample are some 65,000 distinct CDR3 sequences, approximately 16% of which were seen just once. The ten top clones hold 25% to 35% of the sample. Sequenced material: PBMCs or a T cell subset sorted from them (not recorded which). These receptors all come from an adult woman who had mild COVID-19 (a few samples of this study predate the infection). The sample titles of this study are shuffled in the database, so cell type and time point are left out; the donor was told from shared clones.

The chain uses TRBV5-4 and TRBJ2-2; 7 bases line up with TRBD2. This CDR3 has 15 amino acids. Germline V lookup: CDR1 SGHNT, CDR2 YYREEE (reference sequence). The V and J ends lost 3 bases and 5 bases, in that order; junction bases with no gene match: 7. The CDR3 bases are TGTGCCAGCAGCTGGCATGCGGGGGAGACCGGGGAGCTGTTTTTT. It specifies CASSWHAGETGELFF.

This clonotype was picked up a small number of times. This chain links TRBV7-8 with TRBJ2-5; D might be TRBD1 (6 bases). The V gene's germline CDR1 is SGHVS and CDR2 FQNEAQ. The length of the CDR3 is 15 residues. V gave up 5 bases and J gave up 2 bases, with 15 bases separating them. CDR3 amino acids: CASSPTQGRQETQYF. CDR3 sequence (DNA): TGTGCCAGCAGCCCGACCCAGGGGCGGCAAGAGACCCAGTACTTC.

This clonotype was seen a handful of times. Written as DNA, the CDR3 is TGTGCCAGCAGTGACCCTAGCGGGGTGTCCTACGAGCAGTACTTC. It is translated as CASSDPSGVSYEQYF. V gene TRBV2 combines with J gene TRBJ2-7, with 9 bases that match TRBD2. The CDR3 runs to 15 residues. V shed 3 bases and J 1 base; nucleotides not matched to a gene: 4. Germline V CDR1 and CDR2: SNHLY, FYNNEI.

V is TRBV7-9 and J is TRBJ2-4; D remains unclear. Germline V lookup: CDR1 SEHNR, CDR2 FQNEAQ (reference sequence). The ends were cut back, 1 base at V and 5 bases at J, with 6 bases in the middle. The CDR3 has 13 residues. The DNA for the CDR3 is TGTGCCAGCAGCTTAGGGGTCGAAAACATTCAGTACTTC. This gives the protein CASSLGVENIQYF.

V usage is TRBV5-6 and J usage is TRBJ1-1; a possible D gene is TRBD1 (5 bases). CDR3 size: 15 residues. CDR1 and CDR2 (germline): SGHDT, YYEEEE. With 1 base removed from V and 4 bases from J, the gap between germline ends came to 14 bases. The CDR3 protein is CASSLYGASGTEAFF. CDR3 bases: TGTGCCAGCAGCTTGTATGGGGCATCGGGCACTGAAGCTTTCTTT. Using reference TRBV5-6 and TRBJ1-1 for the parts outside the CDR3, the full variable domain is DAGVTQSPTHLIKTRGQQVTLRCSPKSGHDTVSWYQQALGQGPQFIFQYYEEEERQRGNFPDRFSGHQFPNYSSELNVNALLLGDSALYLCASSLYGASGTEAFFGQGTRLTVV.

The V and J genes are TRBV7-9 and TRBJ2-7; 10 bases agree with TRBD1. This CDR3 comprises 16 residues. Unmatched junction bases numbered 12, after V lost 4 bases and J lost 6 bases. The germline V gene encodes CDR1 SEHNR and CDR2 FQNEAQ (reference sequence). The CDR3 DNA reads TGTGCCAGCAGCTCCCTGACAGGGGGCGTTGGGGCCGAGCAGTACTTC. This translates into CASSSLTGGVGAEQYF.

The table lists this clonotype with a few counts. The chain has TRBV20-1 and TRBJ1-6, with D unresolved. The CDR3 loop spans 14 amino acids. Trimming pared 2 bases from V and 7 bases from J, leaving 12 bases between. Per germline, CDR1 DFQATT and CDR2 SNEGSKA (reference sequence). CDR3 coding DNA: TGCAGTGCTAGATACGCCCGCTCCAATTCACCCCTCCACTTT. Translation: CSARYARSNSPLHF.

This clonotype was picked up a small number of times. This rearrangement joins TRBV6-5 to TRBJ2-3; no clear D gene. Germline V gives CDR1 MNHEY, CDR2 SVGAGI. Trimming removed 1 base at V and 3 bases at J, with 5 bases between. This CDR3 region has 13 residues. The CDR3 coding sequence is TGTGCCAGCAGTTACTTTCAGACAGATACGCAGTATTTT. Amino acids: CASSYFQTDTQYF.

This clonotype was counted between two and nine times. The V gene is TRBV27, the J gene TRBJ2-1; 9 nucleotides match TRBD2. V dropped 8 bases and J dropped 9; count of bases not matched to a gene: 5. Germline V gene lookup returns CDR1 MNHEY and CDR2 SMNVEV (reference sequence). The CDR3 runs to 12 residues. This CDR3 reads CASALSGSEQFF. The CDR3 nucleotides are TGTGCCAGCGCTCTTAGCGGGAGTGAGCAGTTCTTC.

This chain links TRBV20-1 with TRBJ2-1; 8 bases fit TRBD1. This CDR3 is 16 amino acids long. Unmatched junction bases numbered 12, after V lost 0 bases and J lost 8 bases. CDR1 is DFQATT, CDR2 SNEGSKA, per germline (reference sequence). CDR3 sequence: CSARDLRTGNFDEQFF. DNA of the CDR3: TGCAGTGCTAGAGATCTTCGGACAGGGAATTTCGATGAGCAGTTCTTC.

The chain combines TRBV7-3 with TRBJ2-3; either TRBD1 or TRBD2 may fit D (6 bases each). Trimming left V 2 bases short and J 8 bases short, with 14 bases between. This CDR3 contains 14 residues. Per the germline V gene, CDR1 is SGHTA and CDR2 is FQGTGA. In DNA form, the CDR3 reads TGTGCCAGCAGCTTAGGGGGCAAGGGGGGTACGCAGTATTTT. It specifies CASSLGGKGGTQYF.

This clonotype was counted between two and nine times. The rearrangement joins TRBV4-3 to TRBJ2-3; unclear D gene. The V and J ends lost 0 bases and 0 bases respectively, with 7 bases between them. The germline V gene has CDR1 LGHNA and CDR2 YSLEER. The CDR3 contains 15 residues. CDR3 sequence: CASSQEVASTDTQYF. CDR3 DNA sequence: TGCGCCAGCAGCCAAGAGGTGGCTAGCACAGATACGCAGTATTTT.

The CDR3 coding sequence is TGTGCCAGTAGTATAGGGGCAGGGAGGACTCGGGAGCACACTGAAGCTTTCTTT. This translates into CASSIGAGRTREHTEAFF. The chain joins TRBV19 to TRBJ1-1, with D perhaps matching TRBD1 (5 bases). Germline loops: CDR1 LNHDA, CDR2 SQIVND (reference sequence). This CDR3 contains 18 residues. Trimming shortened V by 1 base and J by 3 bases, and 21 bases separated the two germline ends.

This clonotype occurred a few times. The CDR3, as DNA: TGTGCCACCAGTGATTTGTTGTGGGATGAGCAGTTCTTC. It translates to CATSDLLWDEQFF. The chain recombines TRBV24-1 with TRBJ2-1; D is ambiguous. The CDR3 consists of 13 residues. Germline values: CDR1 KGHDR, CDR2 SFDVKD. Deletions cut 0 bases from V and 8 bases from J, with 7 bases between.

This chain connects TRBV20-1 to TRBJ2-7; D perhaps matches TRBD2 (5 bases). The CDR3 has 14 residues. V was cut by 0 bases and J by 4 bases, with 13 bases left in between. Germline V gene data show CDR1 as DFQATT and CDR2 as SNEGSKA (reference sequence). The CDR3 protein is CSARDDLATYEQYF. The CDR3, as DNA: TGCAGTGCTAGAGATGACCTAGCTACATACGAGCAGTACTTC.

This chain uses TRBV7-9 with TRBJ1-5; D remains unclear. Trimming left V 5 bases short and J 0 bases short, with 8 bases between. This CDR3 has 14 amino acids. The germline CDR1 and CDR2 sequences are SEHNR and FQNEAQ (reference sequence). CDR3 sequence: CASSQEVSNQPQHF. CDR3 sequence (DNA): TGTGCCAGCAGCCAGGAGGTTAGCAATCAGCCCCAGCATTTT.

The CDR3 loop is CASSYWGGVSGELFF. DNA of the CDR3: TGTGCCAGCAGTTACTGGGGTGGTGTTTCCGGGGAGCTGTTTTTT. The chain carries TRBV6-5 and TRBJ2-2; no clear D. V was trimmed by 1 base and J by 6 bases, leaving 12 bases between them. CDR3 length: 15 amino acids. Germline V gene data show CDR1 as MNHEY and CDR2 as SVGAGI.

The chain carries TRBV7-9 and TRBJ2-1; D is unresolved. CDR1 and CDR2 (germline): SEHNR, FQNEAQ (reference sequence). V gave up 5 bases and J gave up 3 bases, with 14 bases separating them. The CDR3 length is 15 residues. The CDR3 loop reads CASSQSRSYYNEQFF. The DNA of the CDR3 is TGTGCCAGCAGCCAATCTCGCTCGTACTACAATGAGCAGTTCTTC.

Only a few counts were recorded for this clonotype. This chain uses TRBV29-1 with TRBJ2-3; TRBD1 aligns across 9 bases. CDR1 is SQVTM, CDR2 ANQGSEA, per germline. The CDR3 length is 16 residues. J gave up 3 bases and V 7 bases, and 14 bases lay outside the gene matches. In DNA form, the CDR3 reads TGCAGCGCCTACGGACAGGGGTTGGTACTTACAGATACGCAGTATTTT. It specifies CSAYGQGLVLTDTQYF.

The rearrangement joins TRBV4-3 to TRBJ2-7; TRBD1 matches at 8 bases. The length of the CDR3 is 15 residues. The germline CDR1 and CDR2 sequences are LGHNA and YSLEER. V lost 4 bases, J lost 0 bases, and 5 bases stayed unmatched. CDR3 residues: CASSRWTGSSYEQYF. The CDR3 DNA reads TGCGCCAGCAGCCGTTGGACAGGGAGCTCCTACGAGCAGTACTTC.

This clonotype was seen only a few times. The V call is TRBV4-3, the J call TRBJ2-7; 8 nucleotides line up with TRBD1. Per germline, CDR1 LGHNA and CDR2 YSLEER. Trimming at V came to 2 bases and at J to 2 bases, leaving 5 bases not matched to a gene. The CDR3 sequence is 15 residues long. The CDR3 is CASSQSRQGPYEQYF. The CDR3 DNA follows: TGCGCCAGCAGCCAAAGCCGACAGGGGCCCTACGAGCAGTACTTC.

This clonotype was detected ten times or more. This rearrangement joins TRBV5-4 to TRBJ2-1, with a possible D match to TRBD1 (5 bases). The V end was cut by 7 bases, the J end by 2 bases, with 13 bases between. The CDR3 is 14 amino acids. Germline-derived CDR1 and CDR2 are SGHNT and YYREEE (reference sequence). In DNA form, the CDR3 reads TGTGCCAGCTTAAAACAGGAGACCTACAATGAGCAGTTCTTC. Protein product: CASLKQETYNEQFF. Together with reference TRBV5-4 and TRBJ2-1, the CDR3 gives the full variable domain: ETGVTQSPTHLIKTRGQQVTLRCSSQSGHNTVSWYQQALGQGPQFIFQYYREEENGRGNFPPRFSGLQFPNYSSELNVNALELDDSALYLCASLKQETYNEQFFGPGTRLTVL.